The 10 T cell receptor beta chains in this list originate from one sample, sequenced in a study of identical twins. TCRdb reanalysed the 5' RACE reads using MiXCR and keeps one entry per CDR3 protein. The sample comprises more than 650,000 distinct CDR3 sequences, around 5.7% of which are singletons, and 1.5% to 2% rests with the top ten. The specimen sequenced was naive T cells sorted from blood. The origin of the receptors is a man in his late teens or twenties in good health.

This clonotype was counted ten times or more. V usage is TRBV2 and J usage is TRBJ2-1, with TRBD1 matching over 8 bases. CDR1 is SNHLY, CDR2 FYNNEI, per germline. This CDR3 spans 15 amino acids. V trimming: 5 bases; J trimming: 4 bases; junction bases outside the gene matches: 7. CDR3 in amino acids: CASSQGQGPYNEQFF. CDR3 bases: TGTGCCAGCAGTCAAGGACAGGGACCTTACAATGAGCAGTTCTTC.

This clonotype was counted ten times or more. The V gene is TRBV10-3, the J gene TRBJ2-2, with 8 bases that match TRBD2. The germline gives CDR1 ENHRY, CDR2 SYGVKD. This CDR3 spans 14 amino acids. Trimming removed 6 bases from V and 7 bases from J; junction bases left unmatched: 7. This CDR3 reads CAISGRASDGELFF. The CDR3 bases are TGTGCCATCAGCGGGAGGGCCTCTGACGGGGAGCTGTTTTTT.

This chain connects TRBV6-5 to TRBJ1-1, with D possibly being TRBD1 (5 bases). Germline V CDR1 and CDR2: MNHEY, SVGAGI. This CDR3 has 16 amino acids. V lost 3 bases and J 1 base, leaving 15 bases between the germline ends. This CDR3 is CASSYTGRASNTEAFF. The DNA for the CDR3 is TGTGCCAGCAGTTATACAGGACGAGCTTCGAACACTGAAGCTTTCTTT.

This clonotype occurred many times. V is TRBV7-9 and J is TRBJ2-2; the D is unclear. Germline CDR1 reads SEHNR; CDR2 reads FQNEAQ (reference sequence). This CDR3 contains 10 residues. The V end was cut by 8 bases, the J end by 6 bases, with 4 bases between. The CDR3 DNA is TGTGCCAGCTCCGCCGGGGAGCTGTTTTTT. Amino acids: CASSAGELFF.

This clonotype showed up just a few times. The rearrangement joins TRBV5-1 to TRBJ2-5; TRBD2 matches at 12 bases. With 7 bases clipped from V and 4 bases from J, the junction kept 17 bases outside the gene matches. This CDR3 comprises 18 residues. CDR1 SGHRS and CDR2 YFSETQ come from the germline V gene. The DNA of the CDR3 is TGCGCCAGCTTGGATCTAGCGGGAGGGCCGGAGCTGCGAGAGACCCAGTACTTC. Its protein is CASLDLAGGPELRETQYF.

V gene TRBV19 combines with J gene TRBJ2-1; 9 bases map to TRBD2. The J segment lost 8 bases and the V segment lost 4 bases, leaving 3 bases of the junction unmatched. CDR3 size: 13 residues. Germline V gene lookup returns CDR1 LNHDA and CDR2 SQIVND (reference sequence). The CDR3 spells CASSTGLADEQFF. CDR3 nucleotide sequence: TGTGCCAGTAGTACGGGACTAGCCGATGAGCAGTTCTTC.

Many counts were recorded for this clonotype. This chain links TRBV30 with TRBJ2-5, with 10 nucleotides matching TRBD2. The CDR3 contains 15 residues. Germline trimming cut 4 bases from V and 3 bases from J; bases unmatched to any gene: 8. The germline V gene has CDR1 GTSNPN and CDR2 SVGIG (reference sequence). The CDR3 sequence: CAWNGPLAGKETQYF. The CDR3 DNA reads as TGTGCCTGGAATGGGCCACTAGCGGGAAAAGAGACCCAGTACTTC.

This clonotype was seen a few times. The rearrangement uses TRBV7-6 and TRBJ2-1; 7 bases map to TRBD2. J was trimmed by 2 bases and V by 5 bases; bases with no gene match: 15. Germline V gene lookup returns CDR1 SGHVS and CDR2 FNYEAQ. This CDR3 has 18 amino acids. CDR3 nucleotides: TGTGCCAGCAGCCCCCCCCGGTGGGGGGAGGGGACCTACAATGAGCAGTTCTTC. This gives the protein CASSPPRWGEGTYNEQFF.

The rearrangement joins TRBV29-1 to TRBJ2-1; 10 positions agree with TRBD1. Germline V gives CDR1 SQVTM, CDR2 ANQGSEA. The CDR3 loop spans 14 amino acids. V trimming: 4 bases; J trimming: 2 bases; junction bases outside the gene matches: 2. CDR3 nucleotide sequence: TGCAGCGTTGCCGGGACAGGGGCCTACAATGAGCAGTTCTTC. This encodes CSVAGTGAYNEQFF.

This chain uses TRBV4-2 with TRBJ1-6; unclear D gene. Germline lookup yields CDR1 LGHNA and CDR2 YNFKEQ. This CDR3 spans 15 amino acids. V was cut by 0 bases and J by 9 bases, with 12 bases left in between. The CDR3 bases are TGTGCCAGCAGCCAAGATGGCAGCCGGGGTTCACCCCTCCACTTT. Translating it yields CASSQDGSRGSPLHF.